The T cell receptor (beta chain) described here comes from a study of identifying expanded T cells in peripheral blood. During the collection period, no donor immune events like infections were recorded. V dropped 5 bases and J dropped 8 bases, with 7 bases sitting between them. Germline V gene data show CDR1 as LNHNV and CDR2 as YYDKDF (reference sequence). This CDR3 region has 11 residues. Study results and caveats: Clone count variance between roughly 2-week samples rose with total template count. Over approximately two and four weeks, about 15 and 18 clones changed, versus 1.2 between replicates.

In this sample, this clone turned up once. The antigen remains unidentified. Here immunoSEQ multiplex PCR was the method, and the copy in TCRdb shows in-frame clones only, minus some. This sample has some 100,000 clones, with 88% found just once. Specimen: blood. The chain joins TRBV15 to TRBJ2-1; D not certain. The receptor was derived from a person aged 18 to 75 in good health. CDR3 nucleotides: TGTGCCACCAGCCGGAACCATGAGCAGTTCTTC. Protein sequence: CATSRNHEQFF.